The 17 T cell receptor beta chains in this list originate from one sample, sequenced in a study of T cell responses to AZD1222 COVID-19 vaccine. Measured with immunoSEQ multiplex PCR; TCRdb has only the in-frame clones, and not every one. The table shows about 99,000 clones, with 88% occurring only once. The material sequenced was peripheral blood, taken on day 0 of AZD1222 vaccination. All receptors derive from an adult in good health.

This clone was observed a single time. The V call is TRBV3-1 (or the pseudogene TRBV3-2), the J call TRBJ2-1; tentatively, D is TRBD2 (5 bases). Per germline, CDR1 LGHDT and CDR2 YNNKEL (reference sequence). V shed 6 bases and J shed 0 bases, with 12 bases lying between them. The CDR3 totals 15 residues. The CDR3, as DNA: TGTGCCAGCAGTCCCGGGGAGAGCTCCTACAATGAGCAGTTCTTC. This encodes CASSPGESSYNEQFF.

The V gene is TRBV3-1 (or the pseudogene TRBV3-2), the J gene TRBJ2-2, with D possibly being TRBD2 (6 bases). The germline V gene encodes CDR1 LGHDT and CDR2 YNNKEL (reference sequence). V lost 2 bases, J lost 6 bases, and 19 bases lay in between. CDR3 size: 17 residues. The CDR3 DNA follows: TGTGCCAGCAGCCAACGGGAGCCTAGCTCAGGCCCCGGGGAGCTGTTTTTT. This sequence encodes CASSQREPSSGPGELFF.

The chain is built from TRBV27 and TRBJ1-2, with a weak D call TRBD1 (5 bases). Germline CDR1 MNHEY, CDR2 SMNVEV (reference sequence). This CDR3 is built from 13 residues. V was clipped by 6 bases and J by 8 bases, with 16 bases between them. The CDR3 DNA reads TGTGCCAGCAGCCGTGGAGGGGCCGGCGGCTACACCTTC. This codes for CASSRGGAGGYTF.

The V call is TRBV4-2, the J call TRBJ2-1; no definite D call. Germline lookup yields CDR1 LGHNA and CDR2 YNFKEQ. Trimming took 0 bases from V and 0 from J, leaving 9 bases between them. This CDR3 contains 16 residues. The DNA of the CDR3 is TGTGCCAGCAGCCAAGATAAAAGTTCCTCCTACAATGAGCAGTTCTTC. Amino acid sequence: CASSQDKSSSYNEQFF.

The chain couples TRBV20-1 to TRBJ2-1, with D possibly matching TRBD1 (6 bases). This CDR3 has 15 amino acids. Germline-derived CDR1 and CDR2 are DFQATT and SNEGSKA (reference sequence). V was cut by 3 bases and J by 4 bases, with 16 bases left in between. The CDR3 DNA is TGCAGTGCTAGTATAGCTCGTGGACAGTACAATGAGCAGTTCTTC. It is translated as CSASIARGQYNEQFF.

The V gene is TRBV28, the J gene TRBJ2-3, with a tentative D call TRBD2 (6 bases). Germline loops: CDR1 MDHEN, CDR2 SYDVKM. The CDR3 loop spans 15 amino acids. Trimming stripped 2 bases from V and 1 base from J, with 10 bases between. The chain's CDR3 is CASSLLASGTDTQYF. CDR3 nucleotides: TGTGCCAGCAGTTTACTGGCTAGCGGCACAGATACGCAGTATTTT.

The chain uses TRBV28 and TRBJ1-4; D possibly corresponds to TRBD1 (6 bases). The V and J ends lost 7 bases and 0 bases respectively, with 18 bases between them. Germline V gene data show CDR1 as MDHEN and CDR2 as SYDVKM. This CDR3 comprises 17 residues. CDR3: CASIPGTLTTTNEKLFF. The CDR3 bases are TGTGCCAGCATCCCGGGGACACTCACTACAACTAATGAAAAACTGTTTTTT. Full variable domain (missing parts from reference TRBV28 and TRBJ1-4): DVKVTQSSRYLVKRTGEKVFLECVQDMDHENMFWYRQDPGLGLRLIYFSYDVKMKEKGDIPEGYSVSREKKERFSLILESASTNQTSMYLCASIPGTLTTTNEKLFFGSGTQLSVL.

The chain is built from TRBV28 and TRBJ1-1; D unresolved. The CDR3 has 12 amino acids. CDR1 is MDHEN, CDR2 SYDVKM, per germline. The V end was cut by 2 bases, the J end by 4 bases, with 5 bases between. The CDR3: CASSLSVTEAFF. CDR3 coding DNA: TGTGCCAGCAGTTTAAGTGTCACTGAAGCTTTCTTT.

V and J are TRBV30 and TRBJ1-3; D is ambiguous. Germline lookup yields CDR1 GTSNPN and CDR2 SVGIG (reference sequence). The CDR3 loop spans 12 amino acids. The ends were cut back, 3 bases at V and 8 bases at J, with 11 bases in the middle. This chain's CDR3 is CAWSDYEDTIYF. The DNA of the CDR3 is TGTGCCTGGAGCGACTATGAGGACACCATATATTTT.

V usage is TRBV4-1 and J usage is TRBJ2-3, with TRBD2 matching 9 bases. This CDR3 spans 16 amino acids. V lost 0 bases, J lost 7 bases, and 8 bases stayed unmatched. The germline gives CDR1 MGHRA, CDR2 YSYEKL. CDR3 in amino acids: CASSQELAGASNTQYF. CDR3 sequence (DNA): TGCGCCAGCAGCCAAGAATTAGCGGGAGCGTCGAATACGCAGTATTTT.

The genes are TRBV6-5 and TRBJ1-1; weak D call: TRBD1 (5 bases). The CDR3 consists of 14 residues. Trimming pared 7 bases from V and 6 bases from J, leaving 18 bases between. Germline V gives CDR1 MNHEY, CDR2 SVGAGI. The CDR3 coding sequence is TGTGCCAGCACCCCGCCCCAGGGTGGGGCTGAAGCTTTCTTT. Its translation is CASTPPQGGAEAFF.

This chain links TRBV6-2 or TRBV6-3 with TRBJ1-2; 7 bases are shared with TRBD1. Germline-derived CDR1 and CDR2 are MNHEY and SVGEGT. This CDR3 region has 15 residues. V dropped 0 bases and J dropped 2; count of bases not matched to a gene: 3. For the CDR3, the DNA is TGTGCCAGCAGTTACTCGAAGGACAGGAACTATGGCTACACCTTC. Its protein product is CASSYSKDRNYGYTF.

The table lists this clone with a count of one. One end of the junction fails to match germline, which may point to a read error. J is TRBJ2-2 and V is TRBV10-2; 7 bases align to TRBD1. This CDR3 contains 15 residues. The germline gives CDR1 WSHSY, CDR2 SAAADI. The CDR3 here is CASSETGANAGELFF. In DNA, the CDR3 is TGCGCCAGCAGTGAGACAGGGGCGAACGCCGGGGAGCTGTTTTTT.

The rearrangement joins TRBV29-1 to TRBJ2-7; TRBD1 matches at 9 bases. The CDR3 has 13 residues. V was pared by 6 bases and J by 6 bases, with 9 bases of the junction left unmatched. From germline, CDR1 is SQVTM and CDR2 ANQGSEA. CDR3 region: CSVRRDREVEQYF. The CDR3 region has the DNA TGCAGCGTCCGCCGGGACAGGGAGGTCGAGCAGTACTTC.

The V and J genes are TRBV7-9 and TRBJ1-4; a weak D match, TRBD1 (6 bases). V lost 3 bases and J 6 bases, leaving 11 bases between the germline ends. In germline, CDR1 is SEHNR, CDR2 FQNEAQ (reference sequence). The CDR3 has 14 residues. The CDR3 region is CASSLGGAYEKLFF. CDR3 coding DNA: TGTGCCAGCAGCTTGGGGGGCGCGTATGAAAAACTGTTTTTT.

V gene TRBV11-2 combines with J gene TRBJ2-7; 10 bases match TRBD2. Germline CDR1 reads SGHAT; CDR2 reads FQNNGV. This CDR3 is built from 17 residues. The V gene end was trimmed by 0 bases and the J gene end by 1 base; junction bases not matched to a gene: 6. CDR3 protein: CASSLDVLAGLSYEQYF. The CDR3 DNA reads as TGTGCCAGCAGCTTAGATGTACTAGCGGGGCTTTCCTACGAGCAGTACTTC.

The chain combines TRBV28 with TRBJ1-3; unclear D gene. This CDR3 has 15 amino acids. The V and J ends lost 3 bases and 0 bases respectively, with 9 bases between them. Germline CDR1 reads MDHEN; CDR2 reads SYDVKM. The CDR3 is CASSFERTSGNTIYF. As DNA, the CDR3 is TGTGCCAGCAGTTTCGAGAGAACCTCTGGAAACACCATATATTTT.